This T cell receptor beta chain was documented in a study of blood T cell repertoires in COVID-19. About the study: The samples span acute and convalescent COVID-19 from the United States, Italy and Spain. The analysed material was cDNA or gDNA that came from T cells, B-cell-depleted T cells, or PBMCs.

The CDR3 spans 15 residues. Germline trimming cut 2 bases from V and 10 bases from J; bases unmatched to any gene: 7. Germline V gene sequence: CDR1 LNHDA, CDR2 SQIVND (reference sequence). As processed by the authors: For nucleated cells, counts were estimated from reference gene primer amplification. The assay was immunoSEQ multiplex PCR, and TCRdb's table has in-frame clones only and misses some. V, J and clone size derive from that table, while D and trimming were established from the DNA sequence. The data contain about 370,000 clones, roughly 86% of them singletons. The source is a young woman with COVID-19, enrolled during active disease. Sequenced: peripheral blood. The chain employs TRBV19 and TRBJ2-1; 11 positions agree with TRBD2. CDR3 residues: CASSIISGRAGEQFF. The DNA for the CDR3 is TGTGCCAGTAGTATAATTAGCGGGAGGGCCGGGGAGCAGTTCTTC.